This T cell receptor (beta chain) comes out of a study of technical replicates of blood from several donors. Trimming pared 5 bases from V and 8 bases from J, leaving 13 bases between. CDR1 and CDR2 from the germline V gene are GTSNPN and SVGIG (reference sequence). The CDR3 length is 13 residues. Assay: immunoSEQ multiplex PCR; the TCRdb copy retains only in-frame clones and omits some. The table shows under 70,000 clones, with just over 85% occurring only once. The chain combines TRBV30 with TRBJ1-6; a weak D match, TRBD1 (6 bases). The clonotype was recovered from a human donor in good health. Some clones in this sample may be carry-over from other donors' samples. The sample comprised PBMCs. The CDR3 DNA reads TGTGCCTGGGCACAGGGTTTTGATTCACCCCTCCACTTT. It yields the protein CAWAQGFDSPLHF.